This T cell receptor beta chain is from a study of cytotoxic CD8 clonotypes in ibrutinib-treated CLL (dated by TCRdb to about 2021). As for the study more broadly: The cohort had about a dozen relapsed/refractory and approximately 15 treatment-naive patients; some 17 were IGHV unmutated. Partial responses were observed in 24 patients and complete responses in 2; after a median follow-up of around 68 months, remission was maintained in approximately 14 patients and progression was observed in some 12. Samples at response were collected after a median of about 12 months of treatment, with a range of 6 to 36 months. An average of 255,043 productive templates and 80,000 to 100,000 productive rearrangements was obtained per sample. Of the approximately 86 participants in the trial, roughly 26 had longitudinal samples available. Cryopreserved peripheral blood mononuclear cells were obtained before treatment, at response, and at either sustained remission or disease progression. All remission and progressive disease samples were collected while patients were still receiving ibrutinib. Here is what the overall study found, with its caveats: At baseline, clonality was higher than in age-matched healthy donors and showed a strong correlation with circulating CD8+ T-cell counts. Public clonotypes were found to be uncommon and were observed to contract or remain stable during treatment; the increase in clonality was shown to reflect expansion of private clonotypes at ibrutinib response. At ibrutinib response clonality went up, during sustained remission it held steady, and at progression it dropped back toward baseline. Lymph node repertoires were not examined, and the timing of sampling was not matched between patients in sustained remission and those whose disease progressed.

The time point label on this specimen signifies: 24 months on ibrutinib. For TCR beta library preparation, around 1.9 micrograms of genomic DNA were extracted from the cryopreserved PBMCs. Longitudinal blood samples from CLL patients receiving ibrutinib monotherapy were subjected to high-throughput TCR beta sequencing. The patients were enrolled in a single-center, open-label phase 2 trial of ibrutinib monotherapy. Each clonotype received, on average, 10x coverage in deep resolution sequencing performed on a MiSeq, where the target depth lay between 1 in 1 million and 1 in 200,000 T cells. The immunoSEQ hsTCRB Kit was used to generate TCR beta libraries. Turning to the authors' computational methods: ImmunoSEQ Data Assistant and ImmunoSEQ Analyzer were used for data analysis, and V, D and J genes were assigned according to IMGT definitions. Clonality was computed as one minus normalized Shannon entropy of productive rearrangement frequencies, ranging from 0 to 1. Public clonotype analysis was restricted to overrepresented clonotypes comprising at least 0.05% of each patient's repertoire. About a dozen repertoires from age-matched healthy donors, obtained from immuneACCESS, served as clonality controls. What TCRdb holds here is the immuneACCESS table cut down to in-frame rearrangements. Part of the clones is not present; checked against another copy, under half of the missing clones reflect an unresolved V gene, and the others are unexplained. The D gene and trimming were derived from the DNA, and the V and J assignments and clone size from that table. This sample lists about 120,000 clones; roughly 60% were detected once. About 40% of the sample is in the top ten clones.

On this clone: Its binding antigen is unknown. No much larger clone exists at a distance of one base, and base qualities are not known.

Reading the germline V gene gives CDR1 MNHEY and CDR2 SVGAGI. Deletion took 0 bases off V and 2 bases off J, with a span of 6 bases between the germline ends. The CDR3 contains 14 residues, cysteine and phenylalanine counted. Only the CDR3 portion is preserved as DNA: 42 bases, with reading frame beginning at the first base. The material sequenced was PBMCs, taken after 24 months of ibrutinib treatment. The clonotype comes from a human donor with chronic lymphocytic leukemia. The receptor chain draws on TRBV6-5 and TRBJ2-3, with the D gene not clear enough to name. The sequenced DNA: TGTGCCAGCAGTTACTCATTCTCCACAGATACGCAGTATTTT. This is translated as CASSYSFSTDTQYF.